The 9 T cell receptor beta chains below come from one sample, sequenced in a study of cytomegalovirus exposure and HLA in healthy donors. The PCR ran on 60 Vbeta and 13 Jbeta primers. Assay used: immunoSEQ multiplex PCR; TCRdb lists only in-frame clones, some missing. The sample lists 95,000 to 100,000 clones, about four fifths occurring once. The sequencing sample was made of PBMCs. Every receptor here comes from a woman between 40 and 55 years old in good health and CMV-seronegative.

This chain uses TRBV7-2 with TRBJ2-5, with D perhaps TRBD2 (5 bases). CDR1 is SGHTA and CDR2 is FQGNSA in the germline V gene. The CDR3 has 14 residues. Trimming stripped 1 base from V and 4 bases from J, with 10 bases between. The CDR3: CASSLGGRGETQYF. CDR3 bases: TGTGCCAGCAGCTTAGGAGGGAGAGGAGAGACCCAGTACTTC.

V usage is TRBV20-1 and J usage is TRBJ1-2, with unresolved D. The CDR3 is 10 residues long. Between the trimmed V and J ends, which lost 4 bases and 5 bases, there was a span of 5 bases. The germline V gene has CDR1 DFQATT and CDR2 SNEGSKA (reference sequence). CDR3 amino acids: CSAKYYGYTF. CDR3 coding DNA: TGCAGTGCTAAATATTATGGCTACACCTTC.

The chain combines TRBV12-2 with TRBJ2-7; the D call in the table, TRBD1, was not verified against the DNA. TRBV12-2 is deemed a pseudogene. This CDR3 has 14 residues. This CDR3 is CASRRRQRSYEQYF. DNA of the CDR3: TGTGCAAGTCGCCGCCGACAGAGATCCTACGAGCAGTACTTC.

This chain links TRBV5-1 with TRBJ1-3; TRBD1 matches at 7 bases. Germline V gene lookup returns CDR1 SGHRS and CDR2 YFSETQ. CDR3 length: 14 amino acids. V was clipped by 5 bases and J by 4 bases; unmatched bases: 6. In DNA, the CDR3 is TGCGCCAGCAGGTTCGGGACAGCAGGAAACACCATATATTTT. It codes for CASRFGTAGNTIYF.

Written as DNA, the CDR3 is TGTGCCAGTAGGGGGACTAGACCAAACACAGATACGCAGTATTTT. It is translated as CASRGTRPNTDTQYF. V and J are TRBV19 and TRBJ2-3, with 8 bases that match TRBD2. Germline values: CDR1 LNHDA, CDR2 SQIVND (reference sequence). This CDR3 is built from 15 residues. V gave up 6 bases and J gave up 2 bases; unmatched junction bases: 7.

The chain couples TRBV2 to TRBJ2-7; 11 positions match TRBD2. CDR3 length: 15 residues. The germline V gene encodes CDR1 SNHLY and CDR2 FYNNEI. V was clipped by 7 bases and J by 6 bases; unmatched bases: 11. In DNA form, the CDR3 reads TGTGCCAGCAAAAAGGGTAGCGGGGGGGCTCTCGAGCAGTACTTC. Translation: CASKKGSGGALEQYF.

The rearrangement links TRBV6-5 to TRBJ2-7; TRBD1 matches 8 bases. The germline gives CDR1 MNHEY, CDR2 SVGAGI. The CDR3 is 13 residues long. The trim removed 6 bases at V and 6 bases at J, leaving 7 bases unmatched. DNA of the CDR3: TGTGCCAGCAGCCGACAGGGGATGGTCGAGCAGTACTTC. Translation gives CASSRQGMVEQYF.

This chain's CDR3 is CASSPPSGRANEQFF. The DNA for the CDR3 is TGTGCCAGCAGCCCACCTAGCGGGAGGGCCAATGAGCAGTTCTTC. The genes are TRBV7-8 and TRBJ2-1, with 12 bases fitting TRBD2. The CDR3 is 15 amino acids. In germline, CDR1 is SGHVS, CDR2 FQNEAQ. V dropped 5 bases and J dropped 6; count of bases not matched to a gene: 5.

The chain is built from TRBV4-1 and TRBJ2-7; D is perhaps TRBD2 (5 bases). CDR3 length equals 14 residues. V lost 4 bases and J lost 5, with 15 bases in between. In germline, CDR1 is MGHRA, CDR2 YSYEKL. The CDR3 coding sequence is TGCGCCAGCAGCCCCATCGACGGTAGCGACGAGCAGTACTTC. The encoded protein is CASSPIDGSDEQYF.